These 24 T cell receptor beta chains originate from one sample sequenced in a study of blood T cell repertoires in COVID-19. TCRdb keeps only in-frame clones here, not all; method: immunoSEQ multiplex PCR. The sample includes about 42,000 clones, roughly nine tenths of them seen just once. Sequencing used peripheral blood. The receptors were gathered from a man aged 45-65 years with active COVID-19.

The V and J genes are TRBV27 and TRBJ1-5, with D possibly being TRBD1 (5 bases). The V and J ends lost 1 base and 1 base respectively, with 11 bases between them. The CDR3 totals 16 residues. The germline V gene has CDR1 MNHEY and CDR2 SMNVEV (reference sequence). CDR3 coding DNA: TGTGCCAGCAGTTTATGGGGGGGAGGAAGCAATCAGCCCCAGCATTTT. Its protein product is CASSLWGGGSNQPQHF.

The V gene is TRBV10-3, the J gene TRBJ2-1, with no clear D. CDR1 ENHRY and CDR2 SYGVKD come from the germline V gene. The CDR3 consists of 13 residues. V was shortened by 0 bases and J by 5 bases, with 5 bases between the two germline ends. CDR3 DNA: TGTGCCATCAGTGAGTCGGCGGACAATGAGCAGTTCTTC. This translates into CAISESADNEQFF.

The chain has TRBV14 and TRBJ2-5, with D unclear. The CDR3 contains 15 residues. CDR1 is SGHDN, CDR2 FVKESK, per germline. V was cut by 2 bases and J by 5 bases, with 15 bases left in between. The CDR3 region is CASSQTRPTRETQYF. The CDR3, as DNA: TGTGCCAGCAGCCAAACTCGCCCCACCAGGGAGACCCAGTACTTC.

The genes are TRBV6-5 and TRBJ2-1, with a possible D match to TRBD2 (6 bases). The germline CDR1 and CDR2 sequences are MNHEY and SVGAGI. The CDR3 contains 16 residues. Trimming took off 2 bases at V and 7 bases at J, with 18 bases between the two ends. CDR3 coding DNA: TGTGCCAGCAGTTACCATTTCAGGGAGGAGAGGAATGAGCAGTTCTTC. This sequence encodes CASSYHFREERNEQFF.

Here the CDR3 DNA reads TGTGCCAGCAGGACTAGCGGGTGGGATACGCAGTATTTT. This translates into CASRTSGWDTQYF. The J gene is TRBJ2-3, the V gene TRBV6-5; 10 bases fit TRBD2. The CDR3 sequence is 13 residues long. The J segment lost 6 bases and the V segment lost 6 bases, leaving 3 bases of the junction unmatched. CDR1 is MNHEY, CDR2 SVGAGI, per germline.

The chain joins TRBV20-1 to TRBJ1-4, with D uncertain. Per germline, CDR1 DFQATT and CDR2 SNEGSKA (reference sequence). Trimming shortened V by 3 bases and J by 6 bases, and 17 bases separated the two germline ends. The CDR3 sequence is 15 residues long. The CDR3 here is CSASPPLGGHEKLFF. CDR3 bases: TGCAGTGCTAGTCCCCCCCTGGGAGGGCATGAAAAACTGTTTTTT.

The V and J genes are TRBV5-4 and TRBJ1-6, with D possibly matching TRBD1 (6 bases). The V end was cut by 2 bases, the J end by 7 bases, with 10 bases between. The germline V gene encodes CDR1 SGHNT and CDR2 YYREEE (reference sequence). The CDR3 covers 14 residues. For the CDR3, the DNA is TGTGCCAGCAGCTTCCGGACAGAAAATTCACCCCTCCACTTT. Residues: CASSFRTENSPLHF.

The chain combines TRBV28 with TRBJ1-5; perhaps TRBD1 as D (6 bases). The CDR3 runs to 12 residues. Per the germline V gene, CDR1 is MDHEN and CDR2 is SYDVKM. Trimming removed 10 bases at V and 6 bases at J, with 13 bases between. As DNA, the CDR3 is TGTGCCACCTCCCAGGGGCGTCAGCCCCAGCATTTT. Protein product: CATSQGRQPQHF.

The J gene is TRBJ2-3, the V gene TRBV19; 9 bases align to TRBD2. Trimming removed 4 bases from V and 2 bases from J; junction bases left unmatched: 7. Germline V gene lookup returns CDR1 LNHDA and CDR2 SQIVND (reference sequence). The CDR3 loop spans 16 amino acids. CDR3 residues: CASSTWTSALTDTQYF. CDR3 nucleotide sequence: TGTGCCAGTAGTACATGGACTAGCGCGCTCACAGATACGCAGTATTTT.

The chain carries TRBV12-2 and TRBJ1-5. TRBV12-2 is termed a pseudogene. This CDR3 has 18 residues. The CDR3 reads CASRLSPCGGKDNQPQHF. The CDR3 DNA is TGTGCAAGTCGCTTATCCCCGTGCGGGGGGAAGGATAATCAGCCCCAGCATTTT.

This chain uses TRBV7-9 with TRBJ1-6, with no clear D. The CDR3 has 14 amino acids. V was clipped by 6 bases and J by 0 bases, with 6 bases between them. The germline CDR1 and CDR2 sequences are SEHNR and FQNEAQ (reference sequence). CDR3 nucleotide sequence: TGTGCCAGCAGGGCTAGCTCCTATAATTCACCCCTCCACTTT. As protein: CASRASSYNSPLHF.

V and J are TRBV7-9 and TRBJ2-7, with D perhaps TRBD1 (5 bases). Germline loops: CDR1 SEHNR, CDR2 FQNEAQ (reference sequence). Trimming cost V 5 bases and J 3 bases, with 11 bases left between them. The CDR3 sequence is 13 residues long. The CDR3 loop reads CASSRSDSYEQYF. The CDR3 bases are TGTGCCAGCAGCCGATCTGACAGCTACGAGCAGTACTTC.

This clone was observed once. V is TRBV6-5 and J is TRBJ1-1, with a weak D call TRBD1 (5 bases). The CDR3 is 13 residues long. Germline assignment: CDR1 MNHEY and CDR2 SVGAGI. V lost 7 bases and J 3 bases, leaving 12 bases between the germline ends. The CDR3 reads CASTGVGDTEAFF. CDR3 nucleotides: TGTGCCAGCACGGGGGTCGGTGACACTGAAGCTTTCTTT.

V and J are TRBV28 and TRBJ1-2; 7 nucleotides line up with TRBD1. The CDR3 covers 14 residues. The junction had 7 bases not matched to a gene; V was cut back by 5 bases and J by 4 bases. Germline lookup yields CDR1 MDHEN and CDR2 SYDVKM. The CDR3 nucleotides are TGTGCCAGCAGTACCTCCGGGACAGTCTATGGCTACACCTTC. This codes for CASSTSGTVYGYTF.

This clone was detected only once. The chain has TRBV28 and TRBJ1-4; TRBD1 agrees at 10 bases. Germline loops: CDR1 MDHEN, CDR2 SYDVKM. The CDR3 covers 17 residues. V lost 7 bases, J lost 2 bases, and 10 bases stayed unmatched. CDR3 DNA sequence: TGTGCCAGCATGACCGGGACAGGGGAGCACACTAATGAAAAACTGTTTTTT. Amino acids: CASMTGTGEHTNEKLFF. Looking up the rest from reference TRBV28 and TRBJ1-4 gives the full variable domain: DVKVTQSSRYLVKRTGEKVFLECVQDMDHENMFWYRQDPGLGLRLIYFSYDVKMKEKGDIPEGYSVSREKKERFSLILESASTNQTSMYLCASMTGTGEHTNEKLFFGSGTQLSVL.

Here the CDR3 reads CASSLREGQYEQYF. DNA of the CDR3: TGTGCCAGCAGCCTACGCGAGGGACAGTACGAGCAGTACTTC. The chain recombines TRBV7-9 with TRBJ2-7; 7 positions match TRBD1. V lost 5 bases and J lost 4; bases outside the gene matches: 8. Germline CDR1 and CDR2: SEHNR and FQNEAQ (reference sequence). The CDR3 length is 14 residues.

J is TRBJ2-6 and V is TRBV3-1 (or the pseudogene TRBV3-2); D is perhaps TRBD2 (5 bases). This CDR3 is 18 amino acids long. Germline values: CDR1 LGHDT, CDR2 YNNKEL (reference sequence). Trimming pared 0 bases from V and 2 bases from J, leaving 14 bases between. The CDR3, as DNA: TGTGCCAGCAGCCAAGATCTACTAGGCTTCGCTGGGGCCAACGTCCTGACTTTC. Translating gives CASSQDLLGFAGANVLTF.

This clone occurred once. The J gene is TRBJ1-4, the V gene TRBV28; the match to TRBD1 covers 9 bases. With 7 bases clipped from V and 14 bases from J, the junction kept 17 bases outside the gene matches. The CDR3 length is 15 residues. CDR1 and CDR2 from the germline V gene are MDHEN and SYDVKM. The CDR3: CASIHGGTGTERLFF. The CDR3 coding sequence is TGTGCCAGCATTCATGGCGGGACAGGGACCGAACGGCTGTTTTTT.

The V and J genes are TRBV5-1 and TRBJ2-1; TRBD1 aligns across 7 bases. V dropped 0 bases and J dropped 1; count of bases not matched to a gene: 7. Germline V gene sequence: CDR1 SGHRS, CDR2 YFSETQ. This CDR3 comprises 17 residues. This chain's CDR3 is CASSLGPQGSSYNEQFF. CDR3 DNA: TGCGCCAGCAGCTTGGGTCCACAGGGGTCATCCTACAATGAGCAGTTCTTC.

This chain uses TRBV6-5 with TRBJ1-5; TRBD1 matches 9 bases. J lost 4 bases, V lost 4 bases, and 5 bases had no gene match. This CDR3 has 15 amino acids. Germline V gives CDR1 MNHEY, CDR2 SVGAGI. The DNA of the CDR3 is TGTGCCAGCAGTTTAGGACAGGGGAGGAATCAGCCCCAGCATTTT. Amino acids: CASSLGQGRNQPQHF.

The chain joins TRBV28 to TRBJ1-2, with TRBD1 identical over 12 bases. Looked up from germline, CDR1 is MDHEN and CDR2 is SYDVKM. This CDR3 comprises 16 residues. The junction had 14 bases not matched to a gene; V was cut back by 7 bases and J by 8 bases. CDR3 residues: CASTSAPGQGAWGYTF. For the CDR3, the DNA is TGTGCCAGCACCTCAGCCCCGGGACAGGGGGCATGGGGCTACACCTTC.

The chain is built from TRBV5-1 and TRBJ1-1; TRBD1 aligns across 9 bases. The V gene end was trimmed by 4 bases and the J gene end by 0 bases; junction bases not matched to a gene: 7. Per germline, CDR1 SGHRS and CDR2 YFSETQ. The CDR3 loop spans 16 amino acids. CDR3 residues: CASSPGGQGMNTEAFF. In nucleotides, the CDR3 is TGCGCCAGCAGCCCGGGGGGACAGGGAATGAACACTGAAGCTTTCTTT.

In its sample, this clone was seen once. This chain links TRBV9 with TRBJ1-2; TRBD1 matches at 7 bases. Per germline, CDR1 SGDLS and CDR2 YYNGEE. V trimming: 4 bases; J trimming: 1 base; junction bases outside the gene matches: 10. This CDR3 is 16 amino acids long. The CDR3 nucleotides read TGTGCCAGCAGCCAGTACGGGACAGCGGATAACTATGGCTACACCTTC. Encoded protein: CASSQYGTADNYGYTF.

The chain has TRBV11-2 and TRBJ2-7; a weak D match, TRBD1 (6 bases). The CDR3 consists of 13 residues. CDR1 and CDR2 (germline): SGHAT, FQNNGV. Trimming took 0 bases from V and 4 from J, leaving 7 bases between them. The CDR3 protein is CASSLDRGYEQYF. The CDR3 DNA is TGTGCCAGCAGCTTAGACAGGGGTTACGAGCAGTACTTC.